The present T cell receptor beta chain was sequenced within a study of PD-L1 blockade in urothelial cancer. Background on the study: Blood samples had a median of roughly 140,000 T cells, 80,000 to 85,000 unique TCRs, and clonality 0.07 to 0.08.

Germline V gene data show CDR1 as SGHVS and CDR2 as FQNEAQ. This CDR3 is built from 15 residues. With 1 base clipped from V and 5 bases from J, the junction kept 3 bases outside the gene matches. The assay was immunoSEQ multiplex PCR, and TCRdb's table has in-frame clones only and misses some. Of fewer than 100,000 clones listed, approximately 86% are singletons. Time point meaning: pretreatment peripheral blood. The sample consisted of PBMCs, taken around atezolizumab (anti-PD-L1) treatment. The sequence was collected from a man in his forties or fifties with urothelial cancer. The J gene is TRBJ2-2, the V gene TRBV7-8, with TRBD1 matching over 8 bases. Written as DNA, the CDR3 is TGTGCCAGCAGCTTAGGCAGGGGGCGAACCGGGGAGCTGTTTTTT. As protein: CASSLGRGRTGELFF. The variable domain in full, completed from reference TRBV7-8 and TRBJ2-2, reads GAGVSQSPRYKVAKRGQDVALRCDPISGHVSLFWYQQALGQGPEFLTYFQNEAQLDKSGLPSDRFFAERPEGSVSTLKIQRTQQEDSAVYLCASSLGRGRTGELFFGEGSRLTVL.